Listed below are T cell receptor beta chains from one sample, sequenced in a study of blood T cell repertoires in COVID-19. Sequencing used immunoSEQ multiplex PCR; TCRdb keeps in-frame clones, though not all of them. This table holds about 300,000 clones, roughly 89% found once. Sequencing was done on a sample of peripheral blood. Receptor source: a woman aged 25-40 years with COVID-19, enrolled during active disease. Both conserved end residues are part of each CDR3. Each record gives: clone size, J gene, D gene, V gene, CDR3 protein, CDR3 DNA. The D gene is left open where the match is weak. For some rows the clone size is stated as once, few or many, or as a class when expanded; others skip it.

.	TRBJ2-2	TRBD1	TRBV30	CAWGGQGNTGELFF	TGTGCCTGGGGAGGACAGGGGAACACCGGGGAGCTGTTTTTT
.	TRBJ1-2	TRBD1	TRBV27	CASSLTGDYGYTF	TGTGCCAGCAGTCTGACAGGGGACTATGGCTACACCTTC
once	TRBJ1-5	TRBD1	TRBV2	CASGSGTGGAREVVQPQHF	TGTGCCAGCGGATCCGGGACAGGGGGCGCCCGGGAAGTAGTTCAGCCCCAGCATTTT
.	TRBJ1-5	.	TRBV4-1	CASSQRSDTYNQPQHF	TGCGCCAGCAGCCAACGCTCCGACACTTACAATCAGCCCCAGCATTTT
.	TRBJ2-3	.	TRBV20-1	CSASFRRGTDTQYF	TGCAGTGCTAGTTTTCGCAGGGGAACAGATACGCAGTATTTT
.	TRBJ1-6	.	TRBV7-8	CASSPPSRADNSPLHF	TGTGCCAGCAGCCCCCCCTCGAGGGCAGATAATTCACCCCTCCACTTT
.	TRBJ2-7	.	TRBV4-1	CASSQFGQITYEQYF	TGCGCCAGCAGCCAATTTGGACAGATAACCTACGAGCAGTACTTC
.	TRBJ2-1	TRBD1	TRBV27	CASSFGDRIYNEQFF	TGTGCCAGCAGTTTTGGGGACAGAATTTACAATGAGCAGTTCTTC
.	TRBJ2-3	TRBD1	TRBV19	CASSISGGLTDTQYF	TGTGCCAGTAGTATCTCAGGGGGCCTTACAGATACGCAGTATTTT
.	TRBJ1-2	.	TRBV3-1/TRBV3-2	CASSQSERGDGYTF	TGTGCCAGCAGCCAAAGCGAAAGGGGCGATGGCTACACCTTC
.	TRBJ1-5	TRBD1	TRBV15	CATAQGAVDQPQHF	TGTGCCACAGCACAGGGGGCGGTAGATCAGCCCCAGCATTTT
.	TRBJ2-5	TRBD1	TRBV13	CASSQDRGKTQYF	TGTGCCAGCAGCCAAGACAGGGGAAAGACCCAGTACTTC
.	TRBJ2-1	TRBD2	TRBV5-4	CASSPGLAENNEQFF	TGTGCCAGCAGCCCGGGACTAGCGGAAAACAATGAGCAGTTCTTC
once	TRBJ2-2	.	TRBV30	CAWKPPGLNTGELFF	TGTGCCTGGAAGCCCCCAGGCCTGAACACCGGGGAGCTGTTTTTT
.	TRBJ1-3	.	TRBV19	CASRIQSSGNTIYF	TGTGCCAGTAGAATACAATCGAGCGGAAACACCATATATTTT
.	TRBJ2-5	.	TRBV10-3	CAIRGGPGETQYF	TGTGCCATCAGGGGGGGGCCCGGGGAGACCCAGTACTTC
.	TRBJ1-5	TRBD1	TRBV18	CASSYLGQRNQPQHF	TGTGCCAGCTCGTACTTGGGACAGCGCAATCAGCCCCAGCATTTT
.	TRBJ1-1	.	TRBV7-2	CASSLNRVRAEAFF	TGTGCCAGCAGCCTGAACAGGGTTCGAGCTGAAGCTTTCTTT
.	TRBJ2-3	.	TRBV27	CASRSQGSYTDTQYF	TGTGCCAGCAGATCGCAGGGGAGCTACACAGATACGCAGTATTTT
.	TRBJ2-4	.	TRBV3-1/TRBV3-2	CASSPDRAGRLLAKNIQYF	TGTGCCAGCAGCCCCGACAGGGCGGGAAGGCTACTCGCCAAAAACATTCAGTACTTC
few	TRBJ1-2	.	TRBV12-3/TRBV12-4	CASSPGRSYGYTF	TGTGCCAGCAGTCCTGGCAGGTCCTATGGCTACACCTTC
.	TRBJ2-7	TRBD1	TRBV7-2	CASSLWGQGSYEQYF	TGTGCCAGCAGCCTATGGGGACAGGGCTCCTACGAGCAGTACTTC
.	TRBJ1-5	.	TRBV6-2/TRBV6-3	CASSYSSGLDYQPQHF	TGTGCCAGCAGTTACTCTTCCGGATTAGACTATCAGCCCCAGCATTTT
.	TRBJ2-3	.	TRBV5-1	CASSRGIGGASTDTQYF	TGCGCCAGCAGCCGGGGTATTGGGGGCGCAAGCACAGATACGCAGTATTTT
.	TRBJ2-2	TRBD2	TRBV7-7	CASSYGRAENTGELFF	TGTGCTAGCAGCTATGGGAGGGCCGAGAACACCGGGGAGCTGTTTTTT
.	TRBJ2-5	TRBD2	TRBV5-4	CASSTSGGARETQYF	TGTGCCAGCAGCACTAGCGGGGGGGCCCGAGAGACCCAGTACTTC
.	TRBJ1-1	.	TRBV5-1	CASSLIPQGTEAFF	TGCGCCAGCAGCTTGATCCCACAGGGTACTGAAGCTTTCTTT
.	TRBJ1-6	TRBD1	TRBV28	CASLRGTGNNSPLHF	TGTGCCAGCCTCAGAGGGACAGGGAATAATTCACCCCTCCACTTT
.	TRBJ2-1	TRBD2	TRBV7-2	CASSLFIAGVISYNEQFF	TGTGCCAGCAGCCTCTTTATAGCGGGGGTCATATCCTACAATGAGCAGTTCTTC
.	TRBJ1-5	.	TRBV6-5	CASRKQASNQPQHF	TGTGCCAGCAGAAAACAGGCGAGCAATCAGCCCCAGCATTTT
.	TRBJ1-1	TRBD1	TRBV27	CASAQGRVNTEAFF	TGTGCCAGCGCACAGGGGCGGGTCAACACTGAAGCTTTCTTT
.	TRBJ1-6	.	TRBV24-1	CATSAAGPNSPLHF	TGTGCCACCAGTGCCGCAGGGCCTAATTCACCCCTCCACTTT
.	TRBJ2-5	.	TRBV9	CASSVGGSQETQYF	TGTGCCAGCAGCGTAGGGGGCTCGCAAGAGACCCAGTACTTC
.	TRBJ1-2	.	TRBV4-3	CASSRVHQGGVYGYTF	TGCGCCAGCAGCCGGGTCCATCAGGGTGGGGTTTATGGCTACACCTTC
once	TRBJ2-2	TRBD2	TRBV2	CASSGDSGGPNTGELFF	TGTGCCAGCAGTGGTGATAGCGGGGGTCCGAACACCGGGGAGCTGTTTTTT
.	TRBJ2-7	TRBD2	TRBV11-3	CASSALAGGTHYEQYF	TGTGCCAGCAGCGCCTTAGCGGGGGGGACTCACTACGAGCAGTACTTC
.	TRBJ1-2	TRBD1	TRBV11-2	CASSPRTGVGGYTF	TGTGCCAGCAGCCCTCGGACAGGGGTAGGAGGCTACACCTTC
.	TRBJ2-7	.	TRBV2	CASSEAANGVYEQYF	TGTGCCAGCAGTGAAGCAGCTAACGGAGTCTACGAGCAGTACTTC
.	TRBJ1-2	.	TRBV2	CASSLSGTPNYGYTF	TGTGCCAGCAGTTTGTCTGGGACTCCTAACTATGGCTACACCTTC
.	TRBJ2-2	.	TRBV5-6	CASSRPGHTNTGELFF	TGTGCCAGCAGCCGACCGGGACATACGAACACCGGGGAGCTGTTTTTT
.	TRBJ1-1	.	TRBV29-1	CSMTLTGLNTEAFF	TGCAGCATGACGTTGACAGGCCTAAACACTGAAGCTTTCTTT
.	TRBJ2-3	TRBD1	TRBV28	CASSTGQLSTDTQYF	TGTGCCAGCAGTACGGGACAGCTAAGCACAGATACGCAGTATTTT
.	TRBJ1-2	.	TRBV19	CASMEHYGYTF	TGTGCCAGTATGGAGCACTATGGTTACACCTTC